These T cell receptor beta chains were read from a single sample in a study of cytomegalovirus exposure and HLA in healthy donors. Assay used: immunoSEQ multiplex PCR; TCRdb lists only in-frame clones, some missing. The data show roughly 150,000 clones, approximately 80% seen once. Sequencing was done on a sample of PBMCs. The receptor set was obtained from a man aged 30-40 years in good health and CMV-seronegative. Each CDR3 is given with its conserved first and last residue. The D gene is left open where the match is weak. Expanded clones get a size class; other rows say once, few or many, or leave the size out.

j_call v_call cdr3_length d_call clone_size cdr3_aa cdr3_nt
TRBJ2-1 TRBV10-1 14 - once CASSDGATPNEQFF TGCGCCAGCAGTGATGGGGCGACCCCCAATGAGCAGTTCTTC
TRBJ1-1 TRBV5-1 13 - - CASSLGGGVEAFF TGCGCCAGCAGCTTGGGAGGGGGAGTCGAAGCTTTCTTT
TRBJ1-1 TRBV5-1 14 - - CASSLETQNTEAFF TGCGCCAGCAGCTTGGAAACACAGAACACTGAAGCTTTCTTT
TRBJ2-3 TRBV30 16 TRBD2 - CAWRGLLAGYTDTQYF TGTGCCTGGAGGGGGCTGCTAGCGGGGTACACAGATACGCAGTATTTT
TRBJ2-7 TRBV19 17 TRBD2 - CASSLRTSGRIPYEQYF TGTGCCAGTAGTCTTCGGACTAGCGGGAGGATCCCCTACGAGCAGTACTTC
TRBJ1-1 TRBV6-6 12 - - CASSAGNTEAFF TGTGCCAGCAGTGCAGGGAACACTGAAGCTTTCTTT
TRBJ2-6 TRBV30 14 - - CAWTKSSGANVLTF TGTGCCTGGACGAAGAGCTCTGGGGCCAACGTCCTGACTTTC
TRBJ1-2 TRBV6-1 15 TRBD1 few CASSPRDRGNYGYTF TGTGCCAGCAGTCCAAGGGACAGGGGGAACTATGGCTACACCTTC
TRBJ1-1 TRBV6-6 13 - - CASSYSRGTEAFF TGTGCCAGCAGTTACTCGAGGGGGACTGAAGCTTTCTTT
TRBJ2-5 TRBV5-1 15 TRBD2 - CASSMGTSGIETQYF TGCGCCAGCAGCATGGGGACTAGCGGGATTGAGACCCAGTACTTC
TRBJ2-1 TRBV5-1 12 - - CASRRDFNEQFF TGCGCCAGCAGAAGGGACTTCAATGAGCAGTTCTTC
TRBJ1-5 TRBV2 13 - - CASLREVNQPQHF TGTGCCAGCTTGAGGGAGGTCAATCAGCCCCAGCATTTT
TRBJ2-3 TRBV5-1 15 TRBD1 - CASSIAIGTGGAQYF TGCGCCAGCAGCATCGCCATAGGGACAGGGGGGGCGCAGTATTTT
TRBJ2-1 TRBV15 11 - - CATSTFYEQFF TGTGCCACCAGCACTTTTTATGAGCAGTTCTTC
TRBJ1-2 TRBV14 14 - - CASSPLLPRYGYTF TGTGCCAGCAGCCCTCTCTTGCCCCGGTATGGCTACACCTTC
TRBJ1-5 TRBV5-1 15 - few CASSPEGVGNQPQHF TGCGCCAGCAGCCCCGAAGGGGTAGGTAATCAGCCCCAGCATTTT
TRBJ2-1 TRBV6-4 15 TRBD2 many CASSPGLAGGNEQFF TGTGCCAGCAGCCCAGGACTAGCGGGAGGTAATGAGCAGTTCTTC
TRBJ2-2 TRBV6-5 13 - - CASSYEGAGELFF TGTGCCAGCAGTTACGAAGGGGCCGGGGAGCTGTTTTTT
TRBJ2-2 TRBV11-2 17 TRBD2 - CASSLVSLAVNTGELFF TGTGCCAGCAGCTTAGTTAGCCTAGCGGTCAACACCGGGGAGCTGTTTTTT
TRBJ2-1 TRBV10-1 15 TRBD2 - CASSSGTSYPYEQFF TGCGCCAGCAGTTCCGGGACTAGCTATCCCTATGAGCAGTTCTTC
TRBJ2-2 TRBV28 15 TRBD2 - CASSSLAGVAGELFF TGTGCCAGCAGTTCCCTAGCGGGAGTTGCCGGGGAGCTGTTTTTT
TRBJ2-7 TRBV7-9 17 TRBD1 - CASSSKWGTGGFDEQYF TGTGCCAGCAGCTCGAAGTGGGGGACAGGGGGGTTCGACGAGCAGTACTTC
TRBJ2-1 TRBV19 14 TRBD2 - CASTHVAGYNEQFF TGTGCCAGTACCCACGTAGCGGGCTACAATGAGCAGTTCTTC
TRBJ2-5 TRBV5-4 14 - - CASSLGRTGETQYF TGTGCCAGCAGCTTGGGTCGGACGGGGGAGACCCAGTACTTC
TRBJ1-5 TRBV28 15 - - CASFREGLSNQPQHF TGTGCCAGCTTTCGTGAGGGCCTTAGCAATCAGCCCCAGCATTTT
TRBJ2-1 TRBV6-1 14 TRBD2 - CASERESSYNEQFF TGTGCTTCGGAGCGGGAGAGCTCCTACAATGAGCAGTTCTTC
TRBJ2-7 TRBV27 14 TRBD2 - CASSLSTSGPEQYF TGTGCCAGCAGTTTATCGACTAGCGGGCCCGAGCAGTACTTC
TRBJ2-1 TRBV19 15 TRBD2 - CASSIPGRAYNEQFF TGTGCCAGTAGTATACCGGGGAGGGCCTACAATGAGCAGTTCTTC
TRBJ2-7 TRBV11-3 13 TRBD2 - CARTAGISYEQYF TGTGCCAGAACAGCGGGAATCTCCTACGAGCAGTACTTC
TRBJ2-7 TRBV27 17 TRBD1 - CASSRDRGNGRDYEQYF TGTGCCAGCAGCCGGGACAGGGGTAACGGACGTGACTACGAGCAGTACTTC
TRBJ2-1 TRBV7-6 17 - - CASSLTLMGPNYNEQFF TGTGCCAGCAGCCTAACCCTTATGGGGCCGAACTACAATGAGCAGTTCTTC
TRBJ1-2 TRBV9 13 TRBD1 - CASTMTGNYGYTF TGTGCCAGCACTATGACAGGGAACTATGGCTACACCTTC
TRBJ1-1 TRBV7-8 15 - - CASSLVDNMNTEAFF TGTGCCAGCAGCTTAGTGGACAACATGAACACTGAAGCTTTCTTT
TRBJ2-3 TRBV5-1 15 - - CASTTRGPSTDTQYF TGCGCCAGCACTACCAGAGGCCCGAGCACAGATACGCAGTATTTT
TRBJ1-3 TRBV5-4 14 TRBD1 - CASSFGTGENTIYF TGTGCCAGCAGCTTCGGGACAGGGGAAAACACCATATATTTT
TRBJ2-1 TRBV6-6 12 - - CASSLEKDEQFF TGTGCCAGCAGCCTAGAAAAGGATGAGCAGTTCTTC
TRBJ2-1 TRBV28 16 TRBD2 - CASGGAGGSSYNEQFF TGTGCCAGCGGAGGGGCGGGAGGTAGCTCCTACAATGAGCAGTTCTTC
TRBJ1-2 TRBV2 13 - once CASSDRAYDGYTF TGTGCCAGCAGTGACAGGGCCTACGATGGCTACACCTTC
TRBJ2-1 TRBV5-5 16 TRBD2 medium-sized CASSLLLAGEGNEQFF TGTGCCAGCAGCTTGCTCTTAGCGGGAGAGGGAAATGAGCAGTTCTTC
TRBJ2-1 TRBV7-8 17 - - CASSWGGAGGTYNEQFF TGTGCCAGCAGCTGGGGGGGGGCTGGGGGAACCTACAATGAGCAGTTCTTC
TRBJ1-1 TRBV5-1 13 - - CASRIQGSTEAFF TGCGCCAGCAGGATACAGGGAAGCACTGAAGCTTTCTTT
TRBJ2-5 TRBV9 12 - - CASSRGMETQYF TGTGCCAGCAGCAGAGGGATGGAGACCCAGTACTTC
TRBJ2-3 TRBV11-2 17 - - CASSRVGDLAPTDTQYF TGTGCCAGCAGCCGGGTCGGGGATCTAGCGCCCACAGATACGCAGTATTTT
TRBJ2-7 TRBV5-4 15 TRBD2 - CASSLAGGSGNEQYF TGTGCCAGCAGCTTGGCTGGCGGGAGTGGGAACGAGCAGTACTTC
TRBJ1-5 TRBV20-1 11 - - CSAATNQPQHF TGCAGTGCGGCCACCAATCAGCCCCAGCATTTT
TRBJ2-2 TRBV2 15 TRBD2 - CASEGSGRAAGELFF TGTGCCAGCGAAGGTAGCGGGAGGGCAGCCGGGGAGCTGTTTTTT
TRBJ1-5 TRBV19 13 - - CASSIDRGRPQHF TGTGCCAGTAGTATAGACCGGGGGAGGCCCCAGCATTTT
TRBJ2-5 TRBV27 14 - - CASSHTGTKETQYF TGTGCCAGCAGTCACACCGGGACAAAAGAGACCCAGTACTTC
TRBJ2-3 TRBV12-5 16 TRBD2 - CASGLLAGEHTGQQYF TGTGCTAGTGGTTTACTAGCGGGAGAACATACCGGGCAGCAGTATTTT
TRBJ1-2 TRBV2 12 - - CASSEKSYGYTF TGTGCCAGCAGTGAAAAGAGCTATGGCTACACCTTC
TRBJ2-7 TRBV6-6 12 TRBD2 once CASSYSPGGQYF TGTGCCAGCAGTTACTCCCCGGGAGGGCAGTACTTC
TRBJ2-7 TRBV6-5 13 TRBD1 few CASSDNRGHEQYF TGTGCCAGCAGTGACAACAGGGGCCACGAGCAGTACTTC
TRBJ2-7 TRBV7-8 16 TRBD2 - CASSAFTSGNSYEQYF TGTGCCAGCAGCGCCTTTACTAGCGGCAATTCCTACGAGCAGTACTTC
TRBJ2-1 TRBV5-4 13 TRBD2 few CASSLGAGDEQFF TGTGCCAGCAGCTTGGGAGCGGGAGATGAGCAGTTCTTC